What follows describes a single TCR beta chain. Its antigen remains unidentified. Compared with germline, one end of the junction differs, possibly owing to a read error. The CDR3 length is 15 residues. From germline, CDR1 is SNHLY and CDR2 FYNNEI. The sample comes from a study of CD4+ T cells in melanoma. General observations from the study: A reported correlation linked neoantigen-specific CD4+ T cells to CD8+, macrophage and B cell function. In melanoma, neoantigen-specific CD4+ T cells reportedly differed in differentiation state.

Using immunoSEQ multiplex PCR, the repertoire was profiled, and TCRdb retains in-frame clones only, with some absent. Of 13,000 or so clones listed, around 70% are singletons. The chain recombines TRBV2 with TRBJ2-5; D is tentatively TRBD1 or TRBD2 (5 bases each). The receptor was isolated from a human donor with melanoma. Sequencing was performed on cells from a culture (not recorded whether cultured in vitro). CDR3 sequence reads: CASSLGAGVRETQYF. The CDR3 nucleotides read TGCGCCAGCAGCCTCGGGGCCGGGGTTCGGGAGACCCAGTACTTC.